The 3 T cell receptor beta chains given below trace back to one sample, sequenced in a study of shared clonotypes between healthy human individuals. The naive CD8 subset, CD45RO-negative cells positively selected for CCR7, excluded terminally differentiated effector memory CD45RA+ cells. Sequenced by immunoSEQ multiplex PCR; TCRdb stores in-frame clones only, minus some. The data contain about 800,000 clones, approximately 96% of them singletons. The sequencing input was naive CD8+ T cells sorted from blood. The origin of the receptors is a man aged 30-40 years in good health.

J is TRBJ1-2 and V is TRBV6-1, with 7 bases fitting TRBD1. V lost 3 bases and J lost 3; bases outside the gene matches: 7. Germline CDR1 and CDR2: MNHNS and SASEGT. The CDR3 is 15 amino acids. CDR3 nucleotides: TGTGCCAGCAGTGACCCATTACAGGGGTACTATGGCTACACCTTC. Translation gives CASSDPLQGYYGYTF.

This clone was found once. The rearrangement joins TRBV6-1 to TRBJ1-1; D is unclear. The V gene's germline CDR1 is MNHNS and CDR2 SASEGT. CDR3 length: 14 amino acids. Trimming stripped 2 bases from V and 3 bases from J, with 10 bases between. The CDR3: CASSELGLDTEAFF. The CDR3 nucleotides read TGTGCCAGCAGTGAATTGGGTTTGGACACTGAAGCTTTCTTT.

The chain employs TRBV6-1 and TRBJ2-1, with D maybe TRBD1 (5 bases). The CDR3 runs to 15 residues. Germline CDR1 and CDR2: MNHNS and SASEGT. V was shortened by 3 bases and J by 6 bases, with 15 bases between the two germline ends. The CDR3 loop is CASSELQVGSNEQFF. In DNA, the CDR3 is TGTGCCAGCAGTGAGCTACAGGTAGGATCCAATGAGCAGTTCTTC.